This TCR beta chain was captured by sequencing in a study of T-cell reconstitution after alpha-beta-depleted transplantation in children. This CDR3 has 17 amino acids. V trimming: 6 bases; J trimming: 6 bases; junction bases outside the gene matches: 11. It was with unique molecular identifiers that the TCRbeta library was prepared. TCRdb independently ran MiXCR on the PCR reads; one entry per CDR3 protein. The repertoire has around 370,000 distinct CDR3 sequences, over 9% of them found once; the top ten carry 2.4%. The source is a human donor who donated a stem cell graft to a child with acute lymphoblastic leukemia. V is TRBV12-3 or TRBV12-4 and J is TRBJ2-7, with 16 bases lining up with TRBD2. This material consisted of PBMCs from the stem cell graft donor, taken from the stem cell graft. CDR3 sequence (DNA): TGTGCCAGCAGCCCGGGACTAGCGGGAGGGCCGGGCGCCGAGCAGTACTTC. Translating it yields CASSPGLAGGPGAEQYF.